This passage covers 23 T cell receptor beta chains from one sample sequenced in a study of regulatory T cells in long-lasting Graves disease. Time point defined: newly diagnosed GD, antithyroid drugs for less than 3 months. Generation of the TCR library employed RNA extracted from PBMCs. Arm-PCR of CDR3 regions and iRepertoire HTBI primers were the basis on which TCR beta libraries were built. TCRdb redid the calling of the multiplex PCR reads with MiXCR, one entry per CDR3 protein. The sample lists roughly 430,000 distinct CDR3 sequences, over 15% occurring once. A further study also used this sample, focusing on T cells in Graves' hyperthyroidism and ophthalmopathy.

The input for sequencing was peripheral blood mononuclear cells (PBMCs), taken at new diagnosis, from a patient treated with antithyroid drugs. These receptors all come from a woman younger than 45 with Graves disease.

The V and J genes are TRBV6-1 and TRBJ1-2; TRBD1 aligns across 7 bases. Trimming at V came to 2 bases and at J to 4 bases, leaving 4 bases not matched to a gene. The CDR3 spans 14 residues. Per the germline V gene, CDR1 is MNHNS and CDR2 is SASEGT. CDR3 DNA: TGTGCCAGCAGTGAACTGGGACAGCGCTATGGCTACACCTTC. Amino acid sequence: CASSELGQRYGYTF.

The rearrangement links TRBV11-2 to TRBJ2-7; 12 bases line up with TRBD2. Germline V gene lookup returns CDR1 SGHAT and CDR2 FQNNGV. The CDR3 runs 15 residues. After removal of 5 bases from V and 5 bases from J, the junction contained 7 bases not matched to a gene. CDR3 sequence (DNA): TGTGCCAGCAGCCCCTCTAGCGGGAGGGCCCACGAGCAGTACTTC. Translated: CASSPSSGRAHEQYF.

Ten or more counts support this clonotype. The V call is TRBV13, the J call TRBJ2-7; 7 nucleotides line up with TRBD1. Germline lookup yields CDR1 PRHDT and CDR2 FYEKMQ (reference sequence). The V gene end was trimmed by 6 bases and the J gene end by 2 bases; junction bases not matched to a gene: 10. There are 15 residues in the CDR3. CDR3 sequence reads: CASSPDRAGPYEQYF. CDR3 DNA sequence: TGTGCCAGCAGTCCAGACAGGGCCGGGCCCTACGAGCAGTACTTC. The full variable domain, its missing parts supplied by reference TRBV13 and TRBJ2-7, is AAGVIQSPRHLIKEKRETATLKCYPIPRHDTVYWYQQGPGQDPQFLISFYEKMQSDKGSIPDRFSAQQFSDYHSELNMSSLELGDSALYFCASSPDRAGPYEQYFGPGTRLTVT.

This clonotype was seen a few times. The chain has TRBV7-9 and TRBJ1-1, with TRBD1 matching 9 bases. This CDR3 spans 15 amino acids. V shed 3 bases and J 3 bases; nucleotides not matched to a gene: 5. Germline V gene lookup returns CDR1 SEHNR and CDR2 FQNEAQ (reference sequence). This CDR3 reads CASSLTGGGDTEAFF. CDR3 nucleotide sequence: TGTGCCAGCAGCTTGACAGGGGGTGGAGACACTGAAGCTTTCTTT.

This clonotype was seen repeatedly, ten times or more. The DNA for the CDR3 is TGCAGTGCAAAAATACAAGGGACAGGGGGGGGCTACACCTTC. It specifies CSAKIQGTGGGYTF. The J gene is TRBJ1-2, the V gene TRBV20-1, with TRBD1 matching over 11 bases. V shed 6 bases and J 8 bases; nucleotides not matched to a gene: 11. The CDR3 length is 14 residues. Germline assignment: CDR1 DFQATT and CDR2 SNEGSKA (reference sequence).

This clonotype was seen ten or more times. The chain links TRBV7-9 to TRBJ1-5; D perhaps matches TRBD1 (5 bases). Deletions cut 1 base from V and 8 bases from J, with 15 bases between. The length of the CDR3 is 15 residues. Germline CDR1 SEHNR, CDR2 FQNEAQ (reference sequence). CDR3 protein: CASSLGGDRGEPQHF. DNA for the CDR3: TGTGCCAGCAGCTTAGGGGGGGACCGCGGTGAGCCCCAGCATTTT.

The sample holds many counts of this clonotype. This chain uses TRBV7-2 with TRBJ2-7, with D hard to call. The CDR3 is made up of 13 amino acids. Trimming took off 5 bases at V and 0 bases at J, with 8 bases between the two ends. Germline V lookup: CDR1 SGHTA, CDR2 FQGNSA. The CDR3 loop is CASSRDTSYEQYF. The CDR3, as DNA: TGTGCCAGCAGCCGAGACACCTCCTACGAGCAGTACTTC.

This clonotype was detected many times. The chain carries TRBV3-1 and TRBJ2-7; no clear D. Per germline, CDR1 LGHDT and CDR2 YNNKEL (reference sequence). Trimming left V 4 bases short and J 3 bases short, with 10 bases between. This CDR3 has 13 amino acids. The CDR3 sequence is CASSLTFDYEQYF. The CDR3 coding sequence is TGTGCCAGCAGCCTAACGTTCGACTACGAGCAGTACTTC.

A single count supports this clonotype. The chain links TRBV11-2 to TRBJ2-2; D gene uncertain. The CDR3 totals 16 residues. Germline CDR1 SGHAT, CDR2 FQNNGV. V dropped 2 bases and J dropped 1 base, with 11 bases sitting between them. CDR3 in amino acids: CASSLWSDGNTGELFF. In nucleotides, the CDR3 is TGTGCCAGCAGCTTATGGTCTGACGGGAACACCGGGGAGCTGTTTTTT.

This clonotype was found many times. J is TRBJ2-1 and V is TRBV6-5, with 9 bases identical to TRBD2. Germline V gene lookup returns CDR1 MNHEY and CDR2 SVGAGI. There are 16 residues in the CDR3. With 2 bases clipped from V and 2 bases from J, the junction kept 4 bases outside the gene matches. CDR3 nucleotide sequence: TGTGCCAGCAGTTACCGGCGGGAGGGCCCCTACAATGAGCAGTTCTTC. Its translation is CASSYRREGPYNEQFF.

This clonotype has at least ten counts. The chain carries TRBV2 and TRBJ2-5; 12 bases map to TRBD2. The DNA end favors TRBJ2-1, so the J call may be wrong. Germline-derived CDR1 and CDR2 are SNHLY and FYNNEI. The CDR3 contains 14 residues. This CDR3 reads CASKSSGGDNEQFF. The CDR3 region has the DNA TGTGCCAGCAAATCTAGCGGGGGGGACAATGAGCAGTTCTTC.

The rearrangement joins TRBV4-3 to TRBJ1-2; D is ambiguous. Trimming left V 0 bases short and J 2 bases short, with 10 bases between. The CDR3 spans 15 residues. Germline V gives CDR1 LGHNA, CDR2 YSLEER. The CDR3 spells CASSQDGRENYGYTF. The CDR3 DNA reads TGCGCCAGCAGCCAAGATGGGCGAGAAAACTATGGCTACACCTTC.

This clonotype has a count of ten or more. The chain has TRBV7-9 and TRBJ1-2; D remains unclear. Germline loops: CDR1 SEHNR, CDR2 FQNEAQ (reference sequence). V lost 10 bases, J lost 8 bases, and 17 bases lay in between. The CDR3 loop spans 12 amino acids. The chain's CDR3 is CATWRDLGGYTF. The CDR3 DNA sequence: TGTGCCACCTGGCGCGATTTGGGAGGCTACACCTTC. The whole variable domain, remainder taken from reference TRBV7-9 and TRBJ1-2, is DTGVSQNPRHKITKRGQNVTFRCDPISEHNRLYWYRQTLGQGPEFLTYFQNEAQLEKSRLLSDRFSAERPKGSFSTLEIQRTEQGDSAMYLCATWRDLGGYTFGSGTRLTVV.

The genes are TRBV9 and TRBJ1-3; 7 nucleotides agree with TRBD1. J lost 4 bases, V lost 3 bases, and 7 bases had no gene match. The germline gives CDR1 SGDLS, CDR2 YYNGEE. The CDR3 has 15 residues. The CDR3 reads CASSDQDRSGNTIYF. In DNA, the CDR3 is TGTGCCAGCAGCGATCAGGACAGGTCCGGAAACACCATATATTTT.

This clonotype appeared a few times. V and J are TRBV19 and TRBJ2-7; D not resolved. The V end was cut by 1 base, the J end by 5 bases, with 9 bases between. Germline values: CDR1 LNHDA, CDR2 SQIVND (reference sequence). This CDR3 contains 13 residues. The CDR3 spells CASSIVWADEQYF. CDR3 DNA sequence: TGTGCCAGTAGTATAGTCTGGGCCGACGAGCAGTACTTC.

On this clonotype: A read error is likely, as this CDR3 ends without the conserved phenylalanine or tryptophan. The chain is built from TRBV7-9 and TRBJ2-2; 8 bases align to TRBD2. CDR1 and CDR2 from the germline V gene are SEHNR and FQNEAQ (reference sequence). J gave up 3 bases and V 4 bases, and 4 bases lay outside the gene matches. The CDR3 extends over 15 amino acids. DNA of the CDR3: TGTGCCAGCAGCTCCCTAGCGGGCGACACCGGGGAGCTGTTTTTG. It translates to CASSSLAGDTGELFL.

This clonotype was observed many times. This chain links TRBV7-9 with TRBJ2-3; possibly TRBD2 for D (6 bases). The CDR3 is 14 amino acids. Trimming took off 5 bases at V and 4 bases at J, with 13 bases between the two ends. CDR1 and CDR2 from the germline V gene are SEHNR and FQNEAQ (reference sequence). The CDR3 bases are TGTGCCAGCAGCCCCCGACTAGGATCAGATACGCAGTATTTT. Translating gives CASSPRLGSDTQYF.

Many counts were recorded for this clonotype. This chain uses TRBV12-3 or TRBV12-4 with TRBJ2-7, with 12 bases identical to TRBD2. J gave up 4 bases and V 6 bases, and 10 bases lay outside the gene matches. This CDR3 spans 16 amino acids. The CDR3 reads CASRYPSGRALYEQYF. CDR3 DNA: TGTGCCAGCAGATACCCTAGCGGGAGGGCCTTATACGAGCAGTACTTC.

This sequence joins TRBV20-1 and TRBJ2-7; D is perhaps TRBD2 (5 bases). The germline CDR1 and CDR2 sequences are DFQATT and SNEGSKA (reference sequence). V was trimmed by 1 base and J by 2 bases, leaving 9 bases between them. The CDR3 is 13 residues long. CDR3 protein: CSARGGQAYEQYF. In DNA, the CDR3 is TGCAGTGCTAGAGGCGGGCAGGCCTACGAGCAGTACTTC.

The chain joins TRBV15 to TRBJ2-1; tentatively, D is TRBD1 or TRBD2 (5 bases each). The CDR3 is 14 amino acids. The V end was cut by 2 bases, the J end by 7 bases, with 12 bases between. CDR1 and CDR2 from the germline V gene are LNHNV and YYDKDF (reference sequence). DNA of the CDR3: TGTGCCACCAGCAGAACGGGGCCCTGGAATGAGCAGTTCTTC. Its protein product is CATSRTGPWNEQFF.

The chain carries TRBV28 and TRBJ2-2, with 10 bases fitting TRBD2. With V trimmed by 10 bases and J by 6 bases, 14 bases remained unmatched. In germline, CDR1 is MDHEN, CDR2 SYDVKM. The CDR3 has 16 amino acids. This CDR3 is CATMEPGTSAAGELFF. The CDR3 bases are TGTGCCACCATGGAACCCGGGACTAGCGCCGCCGGGGAGCTGTTTTTT.

This clonotype was seen ten or more times. This sequence joins TRBV11-2 and TRBJ2-1; TRBD2 agrees at 13 bases. Unmatched junction bases numbered 1, after V lost 3 bases and J lost 8 bases. Looked up from germline, CDR1 is SGHAT and CDR2 is FQNNGV. CDR3 length: 14 amino acids. In nucleotides, the CDR3 is TGTGCCAGCAGCTTGGGACTAGCGGGATATGAGCAGTTCTTC. This gives the protein CASSLGLAGYEQFF. Together with reference TRBV11-2 and TRBJ2-1, the CDR3 gives the full variable domain: EAGVAQSPRYKIIEKRQSVAFWCNPISGHATLYWYQQILGQGPKLLIQFQNNGVVDDSQLPKDRFSAERLKGVDSTLKIQPAKLEDSAVYLCASSLGLAGYEQFFGPGTRLTVL.

In its sample, this clonotype was seen a few times. This sequence joins TRBV15 and TRBJ1-6; no reliable D call. V lost 3 bases to trimming and J lost 4 bases, with 10 bases between them. The CDR3 is 15 amino acids. Germline CDR1 LNHNV, CDR2 YYDKDF (reference sequence). CDR3 amino acids: CATSSPAEYNSPLHF. CDR3 nucleotides: TGTGCCACCAGCAGTCCAGCGGAATATAATTCACCCCTCCACTTT.